These 28 T cell receptor beta chains were all obtained from the same sample, sequenced in a study of blood T cells in healthy people across ages. A second PCR, run for about 7 to 11 cycles, used a sample-barcoded 5' primer plus a J-beta primer mix. From the 5' RACE reads, TCRdb called clonotypes with MiXCR, one entry per CDR3 protein. The data show some 560,000 distinct CDR3 sequences, 27% seen once. These data are also associated with another study on T cells of mothers and their children.

Sequencing used blood. These receptors were taken from a boy between 2 and 10 years old in good health.

This chain connects TRBV3-1 to TRBJ2-7, with D uncertain. Germline CDR1 reads LGHDT; CDR2 reads YNNKEL (reference sequence). The CDR3 sequence is 16 residues long. Trimming removed 1 base from V and 5 bases from J, with 18 bases in between. This CDR3 reads CASSQGLRPTDDEQYF. CDR3 sequence (DNA): TGTGCCAGCAGCCAAGGGTTGCGCCCCACGGACGACGAGCAGTACTTC.

Concerning this clonotype: Germline and junction disagree at one end, which may indicate a read error. The chain has TRBV10-3 and TRBJ2-6; TRBD1 might be the D (6 bases). The CDR3 covers 16 residues. CDR1 is ENHRY, CDR2 SYGVKD, per germline. The CDR3 region is CATSEREGAGANVLTF. The CDR3, as DNA: TGTGCCACCAGTGAGCGAGAGGGGGCTGGGGCCAACGTCCTGACTTTC.

This clonotype was seen a handful of times. J is TRBJ2-1 and V is TRBV10-3; D uncertain. The germline gives CDR1 ENHRY, CDR2 SYGVKD. This CDR3 is 13 amino acids long. V was shortened by 0 bases and J by 10 bases, with 10 bases between the two germline ends. The CDR3, as DNA: TGTGCCATCAGTGAGTCGAAGGATCACGAGCAGTTCTTC. This sequence encodes CAISESKDHEQFF.

This clonotype showed up just a few times. This chain connects TRBV4-3 to TRBJ2-1; 8 positions agree with TRBD2. V lost 0 bases, J lost 8 bases, and 6 bases stayed unmatched. This CDR3 region has 15 residues. Germline V gives CDR1 LGHNA, CDR2 YSLEER. CDR3 amino acids: CASSQDVGRADEQFF. CDR3 nucleotides: TGCGCCAGCAGCCAAGATGTCGGGAGGGCTGATGAGCAGTTCTTC.

A few counts support this clonotype. This sequence joins TRBV3-1 and TRBJ2-1; perhaps TRBD1 as D (5 bases). The J call may be mistaken, given a closer DNA end match to TRBJ2-5. The CDR3 spans 16 residues. Germline-derived CDR1 and CDR2 are LGHDT and YNNKEL (reference sequence). The CDR3 DNA is TGTGCCAGCAGCCAAGATAGTTGGGGCACCCAAGAGACCCAGTACTTC. It yields the protein CASSQDSWGTQETQYF.

The V gene is TRBV20-1, the J gene TRBJ2-5, with 9 nucleotides matching TRBD2. The end of the DNA aligns better with TRBJ2-7, so the J call may be wrong. This CDR3 is 15 amino acids long. Germline CDR1 and CDR2: DFQATT and SNEGSKA (reference sequence). CDR3 sequence reads: CSAPLSSGSSYEQYF. Here the CDR3 DNA reads TGCAGTGCTCCTTTGAGTAGCGGGAGCTCCTACGAGCAGTACTTC.

The chain has TRBV25-1 and TRBJ1-1, with D unresolved. Trimming took 3 bases from V and 1 from J, leaving 6 bases between them. Germline assignment: CDR1 MGHDK and CDR2 SYGVNS. The CDR3 loop spans 13 amino acids. The CDR3 nucleotides are TGTGCCAGCAGTGACCGAGAGAACACTGAAGCTTTCTTT. Encoded protein: CASSDRENTEAFF.

This clonotype was detected a few times. The gene calls are TRBV5-1 and TRBJ1-2; the match to TRBD1 covers 7 bases. V lost 4 bases to trimming and J lost 6 bases; unmatched junction nucleotides: 3. The CDR3 covers 12 residues. Germline loops: CDR1 SGHRS, CDR2 YFSETQ. This CDR3 is CASSKGTDGYTF. For the CDR3, the DNA is TGCGCCAGCAGCAAAGGGACAGATGGCTACACCTTC. Full variable domain (missing parts from reference TRBV5-1 and TRBJ1-2): KAGVTQTPRYLIKTRGQQVTLSCSPISGHRSVSWYQQTPGQGLQFLFEYFSETQRNKGNFPGRFSGRQFSNSRSEMNVSTLELGDSALYLCASSKGTDGYTFGSGTRLTVV.

This clonotype came up a few times. The chain employs TRBV7-6 and TRBJ2-5; 12 bases line up with TRBD1. The J call may be mistaken, given a closer DNA end match to TRBJ2-1. Germline CDR1 is SGHVS and CDR2 is FNYEAQ. This CDR3 comprises 15 residues. This chain's CDR3 is CASSPGTGGNNEQFF. The CDR3 DNA reads TGTGCCAGCAGCCCCGGGACAGGGGGCAACAATGAGCAGTTCTTC.

Comment on this clonotype: The junction departs from germline at one end; a sequencing error may be responsible. The V call is TRBV7-6, the J call TRBJ2-5; 12 bases are shared with TRBD2. The CDR3 is 15 amino acids. Germline CDR1 and CDR2: SGHVS and FNYEAQ. This CDR3 is CACSLGLAGGTYQYF. Written as DNA, the CDR3 is TGTGCCTGCAGCTTAGGGCTAGCGGGAGGGACGTACCAGTACTTC.

This clonotype was observed at least ten times. The rearrangement links TRBV12-3 or TRBV12-4 to TRBJ1-2; D is ambiguous. The V end was cut by 5 bases, the J end by 3 bases, with 7 bases between. This CDR3 is built from 12 residues. CDR3: CASSKTDYGYTF. DNA for the CDR3: TGTGCCAGCAGTAAGACGGACTATGGCTACACCTTC.

The chain links TRBV12-3 or TRBV12-4 to TRBJ2-1; the match to TRBD1 covers 7 bases. CDR3 length: 13 residues. The J segment lost 4 bases and the V segment lost 7 bases, leaving 4 bases of the junction unmatched. The CDR3 reads CASTRDRYNEQFF. The DNA of the CDR3 is TGTGCCAGCACCCGGGACAGATACAATGAGCAGTTCTTC.

The chain joins TRBV5-1 to TRBJ2-3; 9 bases fit TRBD2. CDR3 length equals 15 residues. With V trimmed by 0 bases and J by 6 bases, 5 bases remained unmatched. CDR1 SGHRS and CDR2 YFSETQ come from the germline V gene. CDR3 bases: TGCGCCAGCAGCTTGGGCGGGGGGGCACGCGATACGCAGTATTTT. It specifies CASSLGGGARDTQYF.

On this clonotype itself: Germline is not matched at one junction end, which may reflect a read error. The DNA for the CDR3 is TGTGCCAGCAGTTACTCCGGACGGAGTCTCCCGACGTTT. It specifies CASSYSGRSLPTF. The chain is built from TRBV6-2 or TRBV6-3 and TRBJ2-3; D is unclear. Per the germline V gene, CDR1 is MNHEY and CDR2 is SVGEGT. This CDR3 has 13 residues.

The J gene is TRBJ2-5, the V gene TRBV28; D is unclear. V was shortened by 2 bases and J by 5 bases, with 12 bases between the two germline ends. This CDR3 comprises 14 residues. Germline V gene sequence: CDR1 MDHEN, CDR2 SYDVKM. CDR3 amino acids: CASSLPGRRETQYF. Here the CDR3 DNA reads TGTGCCAGCAGTTTACCGGGCCGTAGGGAGACCCAGTACTTC.

The chain recombines TRBV9 with TRBJ2-1; 9 bases are a match to TRBD2. Germline V CDR1 and CDR2: SGDLS, YYNGEE. The CDR3 is 13 amino acids. J gave up 15 bases and V 3 bases, and 10 bases lay outside the gene matches. The CDR3 nucleotides are TGTGCCAGCAGCGAGCGCTCGGGGACTAGCACGTTCTTC. Protein: CASSERSGTSTFF.

This chain uses TRBV7-6 with TRBJ2-1; TRBD1 matches 8 bases. The germline V gene encodes CDR1 SGHVS and CDR2 FNYEAQ. Germline trimming cut 5 bases from V and 6 bases from J; bases unmatched to any gene: 6. The CDR3 runs 14 residues. The chain's CDR3 is CASSQTRGRNEQFF. CDR3 DNA: TGTGCCAGCAGCCAAACCAGGGGGCGCAATGAGCAGTTCTTC. The complete variable domain, with remaining parts taken from reference TRBV7-6 and TRBJ2-1, reads GAGVSQSPRYKVTKRGQDVALRCDPISGHVSLYWYRQALGQGPEFLTYFNYEAQQDKSGLPNDRFSAERPEGSISTLTIQRTEQRDSAMYRCASSQTRGRNEQFFGPGTRLTVL.

This clonotype was picked up a small number of times. The chain links TRBV20-1 to TRBJ2-7; 7 bases align to TRBD2. Germline V gives CDR1 DFQATT, CDR2 SNEGSKA (reference sequence). CDR3 size: 14 residues. With V trimmed by 7 bases and J by 3 bases, 12 bases remained unmatched. In nucleotides, the CDR3 is TGCAGTGTTCTCCCTAGCGGACTTCTCTACGAGCAGTACTTC. Protein sequence: CSVLPSGLLYEQYF.

This chain joins TRBV7-9 and TRBJ2-3, with 16 positions matching TRBD2. This CDR3 is built from 19 residues. V lost 5 bases, J lost 8 bases, and 16 bases stayed unmatched. Per germline, CDR1 SEHNR and CDR2 FQNEAQ (reference sequence). The CDR3 is CASSLGLAGGPPPSGTQYF. The CDR3 DNA sequence: TGTGCCAGCAGCCTGGGACTAGCGGGGGGGCCTCCCCCCTCGGGTACGCAGTATTTT.

V usage is TRBV2 and J usage is TRBJ1-4; weak D call: TRBD1 (5 bases). Trimming stripped 6 bases from V and 9 bases from J, with 17 bases between. The germline V gene has CDR1 SNHLY and CDR2 FYNNEI. The CDR3 is made up of 14 amino acids. The CDR3 bases are TGTGCCAGCAGACAACAGGAGGAGGCCCAAAAACTGTTTTTT. It yields the protein CASRQQEEAQKLFF.

This rearrangement joins TRBV10-3 to TRBJ2-4; a possible D gene is TRBD2 (6 bases). Germline V CDR1 and CDR2: ENHRY, SYGVKD. The ends were cut back, 3 bases at V and 6 bases at J, with 18 bases in the middle. This CDR3 spans 16 amino acids. CDR3 DNA: TGTGCCATCAGTGATTCTGCGGGATCGGCCCCAAACATTCAGTACTTC. It yields the protein CAISDSAGSAPNIQYF.

V is TRBV19 and J is TRBJ2-7; no reliable D call. The CDR3 has 14 amino acids. Trimming removed 3 bases from V and 7 bases from J, with 16 bases in between. Germline loops: CDR1 LNHDA, CDR2 SQIVND (reference sequence). In DNA form, the CDR3 reads TGTGCCAGTAGTATCCGTTTAGTTGCTGAAGAGCAGTACTTC. Translated, it gives CASSIRLVAEEQYF.

The rearrangement joins TRBV6-6 to TRBJ2-3; TRBD2 agrees at 7 bases. J lost 0 bases, V lost 10 bases, and 4 bases had no gene match. CDR1 and CDR2 from the germline V gene are MNHNY and SVGAGI (reference sequence). The CDR3 runs 13 residues. CDR3: CATRGDSTDTQYF. The DNA for the CDR3 is TGTGCCACCCGGGGGGATAGCACAGATACGCAGTATTTT.

The V gene is TRBV20-1, the J gene TRBJ2-5; D is uncertain. The J call may be in error: the DNA end matches TRBJ2-7 better. Germline CDR1 reads DFQATT; CDR2 reads SNEGSKA (reference sequence). This CDR3 is 13 amino acids long. Written as DNA, the CDR3 is TGCAGTGCTAGTTCGGACGAACACTACGAGCAGTACTTC. Protein: CSASSDEHYEQYF.

The chain joins TRBV20-1 to TRBJ1-6; D is ambiguous. This CDR3 comprises 16 residues. CDR1 is DFQATT and CDR2 is SNEGSKA in the germline V gene (reference sequence). V lost 8 bases to trimming and J lost 6 bases, with 23 bases between them. The CDR3 DNA follows: TGCAGTACCAGAGACCATGACTTGTTCGGTAATTCACCCCTCCACTTT. Its protein product is CSTRDHDLFGNSPLHF.

The rearrangement links TRBV3-1 to TRBJ2-5; 7 bases align to TRBD2. The better agreement between TRBJ2-7 and the DNA end casts doubt on the J call. The CDR3 totals 17 residues. Germline V lookup: CDR1 LGHDT, CDR2 YNNKEL (reference sequence). CDR3 sequence (DNA): TGTGCCAGCAGCCAAGATTTAGGTAGCGGGCTCTCCTACGAGCAGTACTTC. It encodes CASSQDLGSGLSYEQYF.

This clonotype has a handful of counts. V is TRBV12-3 or TRBV12-4 and J is TRBJ1-6; D gene uncertain. V lost 6 bases and J lost 8, with 8 bases in between. CDR3 length: 12 residues. The CDR3 reads CASRRLDSPLHF. The CDR3 DNA reads TGTGCCAGCAGGAGATTAGATTCACCCCTCCACTTT.

This clonotype was counted many times. The V and J genes are TRBV5-1 and TRBJ1-3; the D is unclear. Per germline, CDR1 SGHRS and CDR2 YFSETQ. V was cut by 2 bases and J by 0 bases, with 6 bases left in between. The CDR3 has 14 residues. CDR3 region: CASSFDLSGNTIYF. The CDR3 coding sequence is TGCGCCAGCAGCTTCGATCTCTCTGGAAACACCATATATTTT. The whole variable domain, remainder taken from reference TRBV5-1 and TRBJ1-3, is KAGVTQTPRYLIKTRGQQVTLSCSPISGHRSVSWYQQTPGQGLQFLFEYFSETQRNKGNFPGRFSGRQFSNSRSEMNVSTLELGDSALYLCASSFDLSGNTIYFGEGSWLTVV.